The rows below give T cell receptor beta chains drawn from one sample of a study of response to subunit inactivated influenza vaccine. A single record per CDR3 protein comes from TCRdb applying MiXCR to the RT-PCR reads. The data contain about 830,000 distinct CDR3 sequences, approximately 17% of them singletons. Source: PBMCs from blood, taken 5 days after vaccination. These receptors were collected from a man in his fifties who received an inactivated influenza vaccine. Both conserved end residues are part of each CDR3. D genes are given only for firm matches.

V gene	D gene	J gene	CDR3 protein
TRBV7-8	.	TRBJ1-5	CASSRRGDQPQHF
TRBV6-5	TRBD2	TRBJ2-1	CASSYSRLAGAPAFF
TRBV7-3	.	TRBJ1-2	CASSLNGGGFGYTF
TRBV11-3	.	TRBJ2-2	CASSRDRTGELFF
TRBV28	.	TRBJ2-7	CASSLVVAQAVEQYF
TRBV28	TRBD2	TRBJ2-3	CASSFIPNRLAGKDTQYF
TRBV29-1	.	TRBJ1-2	CSVGDEPKGYTF
TRBV6-2/TRBV6-3	.	TRBJ2-2	CASSKRQLSNTGELFF
TRBV20-1	.	TRBJ1-5	CSARDQQAAQHF
TRBV27	.	TRBJ2-5	CASSPLGSQETQYF
TRBV5-6	TRBD1	TRBJ2-2	CASSLVQGARTGELFF
TRBV5-1	.	TRBJ2-7	CASSLRESSYEQYF
TRBV20-1	TRBD2	TRBJ2-1	CSARGGLAGPVLNEQFF
TRBV20-1	TRBD1	TRBJ1-1	CSASPGQARDTEAFF
TRBV19	TRBD1	TRBJ1-2	CASSTGSLSSTF
TRBV28	TRBD1	TRBJ2-4	CASSPGQGGILAKNIQYF
TRBV4-3	TRBD2	TRBJ2-1	CASSQWGTTDNEQFF
TRBV9	.	TRBJ2-5	CASSPAELKTQYF
TRBV28	TRBD2	TRBJ2-7	CASSLSLAGASSYEQYF
TRBV9	TRBD1	TRBJ2-7	CASSVGYGTGLVEQYF
TRBV10-3	.	TRBJ2-5	CAISEQGEETQYF
TRBV7-8	.	TRBJ2-4	CASSLLGRGPLAKNIQYF
TRBV6-1	.	TRBJ2-3	CAIGLPGGIDTQYF
TRBV4-3	.	TRBJ2-1	CASSQGGASSYNEQFF
TRBV3-1	.	TRBJ1-6	CASSPLTGVTNSPLHF
TRBV12-3/TRBV12-4	TRBD1	TRBJ1-2	CASSGQGMNYGYTF
TRBV6-2/TRBV6-3	.	TRBJ2-7	CASSYDRFYEQYF
TRBV7-8	.	TRBJ2-1	CASREVSSYNEQFF
TRBV14	.	TRBJ2-7	CASSPGPAAPEQYF